This record concerns one T cell receptor (beta chain) sequence. The antigen is undetermined. The data stem from a study of cytomegalovirus exposure and HLA in healthy donors. As for the study in general: Early released data had approximately 86 million unique TCRs, all coming from HLA-typed donors.

The PCR ran on 60 Vbeta and 13 Jbeta primers. Data came from immunoSEQ multiplex PCR; TCRdb stores just in-frame clones and leaves some out. The specimen's table records roughly 120,000 clones. Findings and limits, study-wide: With later analysis, a missense DCLRE1C variant became linked to TCR beta V- and J-gene trimming.

The receptor comes from a man younger than 35 in good health and CMV-seronegative. The sample consisted of PBMCs.

CDR3 bases: TGTGCCAGCAGCTTGGGCAGTTATAGCAATCAGCCCCAGCATTTT. Its translation: CASSLGSYSNQPQHF. The V call is TRBV5-6, the J call TRBJ1-5; D uncertain. The V gene lost 0 bases and the J gene lost 0 bases, with 7 bases spanning the gap. CDR3 size: 15 residues. The germline CDR1 and CDR2 sequences are SGHDT and YYEEEE.